This T cell receptor (beta chain) is drawn from a study of cytomegalovirus exposure and HLA in healthy donors. Study as a whole: In terms of ancestry, the Caucasian-associated cluster contained roughly 81% of the 300 to 400 genotyped donors.

This PCR relied on a set of 60 Vbeta primers and 13 Jbeta primers. The assay was immunoSEQ multiplex PCR, and TCRdb's table has in-frame clones only and misses some. The sample consists of about 150,000 clones, about 68% of them appearing once. CDR3 length: 16 amino acids. V lost 1 base to trimming and J lost 5 bases; unmatched junction nucleotides: 5. Germline CDR1 and CDR2: MNHEY and SMNVEV (reference sequence). Donors had nominal health at sampling but likely had unrecorded immune exposures. With respect to this clone: Its antigen remains unknown.

Study findings and constraints: A later analysis reportedly found fewer N-insertions in an Asian-associated ancestry cluster than the approximately 660-donor mean.

This clonotype originated in a man aged 30-40 years in good health and CMV-seronegative. The V gene is TRBV27, the J gene TRBJ2-5, with 12 bases that match TRBD2. Sequenced input: PBMCs. The CDR3 DNA follows: TGTGCCAGCAGTTTATGGACTAGCGGGGCGGGGGAGACCCAGTACTTC. Translated, it gives CASSLWTSGAGETQYF.